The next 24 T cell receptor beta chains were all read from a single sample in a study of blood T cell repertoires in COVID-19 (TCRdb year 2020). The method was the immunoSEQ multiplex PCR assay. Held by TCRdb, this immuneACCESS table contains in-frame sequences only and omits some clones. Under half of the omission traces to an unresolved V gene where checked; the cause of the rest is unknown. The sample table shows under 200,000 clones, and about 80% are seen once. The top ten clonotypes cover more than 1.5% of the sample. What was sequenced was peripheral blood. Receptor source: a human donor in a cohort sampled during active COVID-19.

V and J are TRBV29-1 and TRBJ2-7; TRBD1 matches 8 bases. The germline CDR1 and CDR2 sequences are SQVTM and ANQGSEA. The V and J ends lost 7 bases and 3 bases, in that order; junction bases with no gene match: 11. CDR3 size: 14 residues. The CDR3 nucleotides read TGCAGCGCCCGCGGGGCAGGGGGCAGCTACGAGCAGTACTTC. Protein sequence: CSARGAGGSYEQYF.

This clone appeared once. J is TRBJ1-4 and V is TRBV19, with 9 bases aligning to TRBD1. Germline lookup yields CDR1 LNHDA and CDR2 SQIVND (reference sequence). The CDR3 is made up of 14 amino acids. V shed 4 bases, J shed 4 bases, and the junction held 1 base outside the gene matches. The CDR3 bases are TGTGCCAGTAGTAAGGGACAGGGTAATGAAAAACTGTTTTTT. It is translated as CASSKGQGNEKLFF.

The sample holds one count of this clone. In DNA, the CDR3 is TGCAGCGTTTTCACAGCTAACTATGGCTACACCTTC. Its translation is CSVFTANYGYTF. The rearrangement links TRBV29-1 to TRBJ1-2; D is undetermined. V lost 5 bases, J lost 0 bases, and 7 bases lay in between. The germline V gene encodes CDR1 SQVTM and CDR2 ANQGSEA. The CDR3 length is 12 residues.

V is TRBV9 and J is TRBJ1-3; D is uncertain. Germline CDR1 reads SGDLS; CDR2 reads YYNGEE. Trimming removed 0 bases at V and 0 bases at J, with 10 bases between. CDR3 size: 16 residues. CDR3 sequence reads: CASSVDYGDSGNTIYF. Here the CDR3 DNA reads TGTGCCAGCAGCGTAGACTACGGGGACTCTGGAAACACCATATATTTT. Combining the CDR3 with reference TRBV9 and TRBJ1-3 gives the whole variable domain DSGVTQTPKHLITATGQRVTLRCSPRSGDLSVYWYQQSLDQGLQFLIQYYNGEERAKGNILERFSAQQFPDLHSELNLSSLELGDSALYFCASSVDYGDSGNTIYFGEGSWLTVV.

The CDR3 loop is CASSRTGELKKLFF. The CDR3 DNA reads TGTGCCAGCAGTAGGACAGGGGAGCTTAAAAAACTGTTTTTT. V is TRBV28 and J is TRBJ1-4, with 9 bases aligning to TRBD1. Germline loops: CDR1 MDHEN, CDR2 SYDVKM. J lost 9 bases, V lost 5 bases, and 7 bases had no gene match. This CDR3 comprises 14 residues. The variable domain in full, completed from reference TRBV28 and TRBJ1-4, reads DVKVTQSSRYLVKRTGEKVFLECVQDMDHENMFWYRQDPGLGLRLIYFSYDVKMKEKGDIPEGYSVSREKKERFSLILESASTNQTSMYLCASSRTGELKKLFFGSGTQLSVL.

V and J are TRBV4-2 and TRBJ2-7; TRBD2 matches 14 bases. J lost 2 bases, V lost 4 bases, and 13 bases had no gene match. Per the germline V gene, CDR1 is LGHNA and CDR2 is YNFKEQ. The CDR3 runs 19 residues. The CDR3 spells CASSRPMSGLAGVTYEQYF. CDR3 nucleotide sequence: TGTGCCAGCAGCCGACCGATGTCGGGACTAGCGGGAGTCACCTACGAGCAGTACTTC.

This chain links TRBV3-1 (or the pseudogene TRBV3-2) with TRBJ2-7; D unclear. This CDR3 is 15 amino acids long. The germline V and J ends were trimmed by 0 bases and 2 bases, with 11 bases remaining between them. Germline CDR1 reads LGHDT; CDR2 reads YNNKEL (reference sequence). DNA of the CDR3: TGTGCCAGCAGCCAAGATGCCCTAAATCCCTACGAGCAGTACTTC. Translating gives CASSQDALNPYEQYF.

The CDR3 region is CASSYSLSLTGGANYGYTF. In DNA, the CDR3 is TGTGCCAGCAGCTATTCCCTCTCCCTCACAGGGGGCGCTAACTATGGCTACACCTTC. This chain links TRBV6-6 with TRBJ1-2; 9 nucleotides line up with TRBD1. Trimming at V came to 6 bases and at J to 0 bases, leaving 17 bases not matched to a gene. This CDR3 comprises 19 residues. Per germline, CDR1 MNHNY and CDR2 SVGAGI (reference sequence).

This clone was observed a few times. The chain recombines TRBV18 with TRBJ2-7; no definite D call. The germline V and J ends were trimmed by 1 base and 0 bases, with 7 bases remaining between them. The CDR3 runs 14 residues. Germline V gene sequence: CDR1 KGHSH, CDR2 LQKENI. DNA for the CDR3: TGTGCCAGCTCACCACGGGCCCGCTCCTACGAGCAGTACTTC. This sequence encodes CASSPRARSYEQYF.

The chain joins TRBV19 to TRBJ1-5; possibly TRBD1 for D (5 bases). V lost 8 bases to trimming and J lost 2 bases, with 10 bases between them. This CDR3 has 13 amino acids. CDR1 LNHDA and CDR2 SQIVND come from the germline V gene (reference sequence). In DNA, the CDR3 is TGTGCCAGTTCTCTGGGGCGCAATCAGCCCCAGCATTTT. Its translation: CASSLGRNQPQHF.

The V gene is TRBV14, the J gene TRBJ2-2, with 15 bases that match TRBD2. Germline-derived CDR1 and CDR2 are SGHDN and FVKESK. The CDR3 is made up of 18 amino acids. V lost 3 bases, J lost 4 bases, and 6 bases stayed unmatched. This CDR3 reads CASSHLPGLAGGTGELFF. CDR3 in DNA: TGTGCCAGCAGCCATCTCCCGGGACTAGCGGGAGGCACCGGGGAGCTGTTTTTT. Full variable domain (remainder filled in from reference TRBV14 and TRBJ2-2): EAGVTQFPSHSVIEKGQTVTLRCDPISGHDNLYWYRRVMGKEIKFLLHFVKESKQDESGMPNNRFLAERTGGTYSTLKVQPAELEDSGVYFCASSHLPGLAGGTGELFFGEGSRLTVL.

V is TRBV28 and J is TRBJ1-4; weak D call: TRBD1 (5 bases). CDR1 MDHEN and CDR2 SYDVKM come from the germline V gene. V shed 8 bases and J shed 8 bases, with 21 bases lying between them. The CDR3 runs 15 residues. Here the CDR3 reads CASLGQGLKEEKLFF. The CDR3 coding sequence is TGTGCCAGCCTTGGGCAGGGTTTAAAAGAGGAAAAACTGTTTTTT.

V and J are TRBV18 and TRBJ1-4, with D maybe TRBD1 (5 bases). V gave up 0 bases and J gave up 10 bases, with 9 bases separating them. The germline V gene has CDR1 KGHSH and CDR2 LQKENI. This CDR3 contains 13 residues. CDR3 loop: CASSPPGEGKLFF. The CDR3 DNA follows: TGTGCCAGCTCACCACCGGGGGAGGGAAAACTGTTTTTT.

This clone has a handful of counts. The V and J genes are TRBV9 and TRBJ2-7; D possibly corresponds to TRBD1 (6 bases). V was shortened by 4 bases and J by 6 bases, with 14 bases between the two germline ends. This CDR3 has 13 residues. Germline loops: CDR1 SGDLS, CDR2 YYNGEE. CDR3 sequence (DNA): TGTGCCAGCAGCTCCCGGACAGAGGGCGAGCAGTACTTC. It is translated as CASSSRTEGEQYF.

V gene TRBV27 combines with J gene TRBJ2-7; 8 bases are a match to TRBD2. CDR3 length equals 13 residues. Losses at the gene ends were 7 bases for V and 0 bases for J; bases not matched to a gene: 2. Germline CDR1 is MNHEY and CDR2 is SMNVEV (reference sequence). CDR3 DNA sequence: TGTGCCAGCACGCGGGGGGCCTCCTACGAGCAGTACTTC. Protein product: CASTRGASYEQYF.

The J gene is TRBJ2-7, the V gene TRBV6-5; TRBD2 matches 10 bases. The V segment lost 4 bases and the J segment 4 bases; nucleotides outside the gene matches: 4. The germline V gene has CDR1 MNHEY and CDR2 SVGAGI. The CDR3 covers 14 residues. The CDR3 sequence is CASSWASGGYEQYF. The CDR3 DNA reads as TGTGCCAGCAGTTGGGCTAGCGGGGGATACGAGCAGTACTTC.

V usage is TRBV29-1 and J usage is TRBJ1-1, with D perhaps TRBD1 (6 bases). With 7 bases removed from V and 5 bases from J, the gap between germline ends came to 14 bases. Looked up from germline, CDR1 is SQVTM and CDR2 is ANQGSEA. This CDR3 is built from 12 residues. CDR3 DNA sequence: TGCAGCGCGACAGGCCTACAGACTGAAGCTTTCTTT. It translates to CSATGLQTEAFF.

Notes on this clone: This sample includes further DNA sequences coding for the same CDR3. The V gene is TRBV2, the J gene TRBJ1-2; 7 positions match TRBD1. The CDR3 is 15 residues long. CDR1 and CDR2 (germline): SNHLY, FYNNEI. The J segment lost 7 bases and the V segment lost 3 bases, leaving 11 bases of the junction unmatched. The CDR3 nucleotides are TGTGCCAGCAGTGAGGCGGGCAGGGGGTGGGGTGGCTACACCTTC. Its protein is CASSEAGRGWGGYTF.

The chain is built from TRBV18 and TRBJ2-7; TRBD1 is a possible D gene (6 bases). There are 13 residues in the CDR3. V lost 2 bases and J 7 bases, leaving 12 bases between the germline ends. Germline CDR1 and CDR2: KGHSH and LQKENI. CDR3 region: CASSPDPRGEQYF. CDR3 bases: TGTGCCAGCTCACCAGACCCGAGGGGGGAGCAGTACTTC.

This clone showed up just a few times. CDR3 nucleotide sequence: TGTGCCAGTAGCCTAGACAGGGCGGCTGGAAACACCATATATTTT. Its protein is CASSLDRAAGNTIYF. The rearrangement uses TRBV19 and TRBJ1-3; 7 nucleotides match TRBD1. With V trimmed by 6 bases and J by 2 bases, 7 bases remained unmatched. The CDR3 length is 15 residues. The V gene's germline CDR1 is LNHDA and CDR2 SQIVND (reference sequence). The full variable domain, its missing parts supplied by reference TRBV19 and TRBJ1-3, is DGGITQSPKYLFRKEGQNVTLSCEQNLNHDAMYWYRQDPGQGLRLIYYSQIVNDFQKGDIAEGYSVSREKKESFPLTVTSAQKNPTAFYLCASSLDRAAGNTIYFGEGSWLTVV.

CDR3 amino acids: CASSFGDEQFF. The CDR3 nucleotides read TGTGCCAGCAGCTTTGGAGATGAGCAGTTCTTC. The chain joins TRBV12-3 or TRBV12-4 to TRBJ2-1; no firm D call. This CDR3 contains 11 residues. Trimming pared 6 bases from V and 8 bases from J, leaving 8 bases between.

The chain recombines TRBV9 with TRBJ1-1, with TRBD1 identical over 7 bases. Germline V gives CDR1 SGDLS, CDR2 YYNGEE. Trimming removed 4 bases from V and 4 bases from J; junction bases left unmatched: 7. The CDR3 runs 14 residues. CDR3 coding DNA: TGTGCCAGCAGCACCGGAGGGGGCTCCACTGAAGCTTTCTTT. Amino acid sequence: CASSTGGGSTEAFF.

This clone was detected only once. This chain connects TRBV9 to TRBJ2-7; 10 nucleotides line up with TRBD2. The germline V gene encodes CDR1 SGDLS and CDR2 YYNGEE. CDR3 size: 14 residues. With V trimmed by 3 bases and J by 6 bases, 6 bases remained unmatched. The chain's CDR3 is CASSASGSFLEQYF. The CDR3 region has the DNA TGTGCCAGCAGCGCTAGCGGGAGTTTCCTCGAGCAGTACTTC.

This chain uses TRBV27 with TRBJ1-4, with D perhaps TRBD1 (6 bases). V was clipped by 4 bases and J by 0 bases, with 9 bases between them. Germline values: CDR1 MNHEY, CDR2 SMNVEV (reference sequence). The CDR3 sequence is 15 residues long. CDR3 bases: TGTGCCAGCAGTTACAGGGTGGCAACTAATGAAAAACTGTTTTTT. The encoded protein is CASSYRVATNEKLFF.